This is a list of T cell receptor beta chains from one sample in a study of control samples from healthy donors and cancer patients. Sequencing was performed with immunoSEQ multiplex PCR; in TCRdb, only in-frame clones are kept and a portion is missing. The repertoire holds some 71,000 clones, with 90% as singletons. Sequencing was carried out using PBMCs. These receptors were collected from a woman aged 50 to 60 with colorectal cancer. CDR3s include the opening cysteine and the closing phenylalanine or tryptophan. A D gene is named only where the DNA matches it firmly. The size field is filled for only some rows; it gives once, few, many or a size class.

>TRBJ1-3|.|.|TRBV30
CAWSPVLGRRSGNTIYF
TGTGCCTGGAGTCCGGTATTGGGACGGCGCTCTGGAAACACCATATATTTT
>TRBJ2-7|.|.|TRBV6-2/TRBV6-3
CASSYFGGYEQYF
TGTGCCAGCAGTTACTTCGGGGGATACGAGCAGTACTTC
>TRBJ2-5|.|.|TRBV10-1
CASSEGVWETQYF
TGCGCCAGCAGTGAGGGGGTCTGGGAGACCCAGTACTTC
>TRBJ1-2|.|.|TRBV7-9
CASSLGGNYGYTF
TGTGCCAGCTCCCTTGGGGGTAACTATGGCTACACCTTC
>TRBJ2-4|.|.|TRBV18
CASSPASRGLERNIQYF
TGTGCCAGCTCACCGGCAAGTAGGGGCTTGGAAAGAAACATTCAGTACTTC
>TRBJ1-2|.|TRBD1|TRBV9
CASSAGTGNGYTF
TGTGCCAGCAGCGCCGGGACAGGGAATGGCTACACCTTC
>TRBJ1-1|.|.|TRBV7-8
CASSLVGPTPRVANTEAFF
TGTGCCAGCAGCTTAGTGGGTCCTACCCCAAGGGTTGCGAACACTGAAGCTTTCTTT
>TRBJ2-7|.|TRBD2|TRBV2
CASSELAGNYEQYF
TGTGCCAGCAGTGAACTAGCGGGGAACTACGAGCAGTACTTC
>TRBJ2-1|once|TRBD1|TRBV27
CASSVQGRSYNEQFF
TGTGCCAGCAGTGTACAGGGGCGGTCCTACAATGAGCAGTTCTTC
>TRBJ2-3|.|.|TRBV4-2
CASSQAGSASTDTQYF
TGTGCCAGCAGCCAAGCCGGCTCTGCTAGCACAGATACGCAGTATTTT
>TRBJ2-5|.|.|TRBV2
CASSNLLDREGETQYF
TGTGCCAGCAGTAACCTGCTGGACAGGGAGGGGGAGACCCAGTACTTC
>TRBJ2-2|.|TRBD2|TRBV7-8
CASSSQGPGGMTGELFF
TGTGCCAGCAGCTCACAAGGACCCGGGGGGATGACCGGGGAGCTGTTTTTT
>TRBJ2-1|once|.|TRBV7-9
CASSPSSVEQFF
TGTGCCAGCAGCCCCAGCAGCGTGGAGCAGTTCTTC
>TRBJ1-1|.|.|TRBV7-6
CASSLNTENTEAFF
TGTGCCAGCAGCTTAAATACAGAGAACACTGAAGCTTTCTTT
>TRBJ2-6|.|TRBD1|TRBV9
CASSVEGEGAHWANVLTF
TGTGCCAGCAGCGTAGAGGGAGAGGGGGCGCATTGGGCCAACGTCCTGACTTTC
>TRBJ2-5|.|TRBD2|TRBV2
CASSGSGGETQYF
TGTGCCAGCAGTGGGAGCGGGGGAGAGACCCAGTACTTC
>TRBJ2-1|.|TRBD1|TRBV4-2
CASSHLGTDNEQFF
TGTGCCAGCAGCCACCTCGGGACAGACAATGAGCAGTTCTTC
>TRBJ2-1|.|TRBD1|TRBV19
CASSTQGQAHEQFF
TGTGCCAGTAGTACCCAGGGACAGGCCCATGAGCAGTTCTTC
>TRBJ1-4|.|.|TRBV5-1
CASSDEMGEKLFF
TGCGCCAGCAGCGATGAAATGGGTGAAAAACTGTTTTTT
>TRBJ2-5|.|TRBD1|TRBV27
CASSLAPQGRRGTQYF
TGTGCCAGCAGTTTAGCTCCACAGGGGCGACGGGGGACCCAGTACTTC
>TRBJ1-2|once|TRBD1|TRBV9
CASSGARTGENYGYTF
TGTGCCAGCAGCGGGGCTCGGACAGGGGAGAACTATGGCTACACCTTC
>TRBJ2-7|.|TRBD1|TRBV3-1/TRBV3-2
CASSQGTGGQYF
TGTGCCAGCAGCCAAGGGACAGGAGGCCAGTACTTC
>TRBJ2-7|.|TRBD1|TRBV29-1
CSVGRNRDRTYEQYF
TGCAGCGTGGGCCGAAACCGGGACAGAACCTACGAGCAGTACTTC
>TRBJ2-7|.|.|TRBV3-1/TRBV3-2
CASSTGTESSYEQYF
TGTGCCAGCAGTACCGGGACGGAGAGCTCCTACGAGCAGTACTTC
>TRBJ1-1|once|.|TRBV6-5
CASSDQGLINTEAFF
TGTGCCAGCAGCGATCAGGGACTGATTAACACTGAAGCTTTCTTT
>TRBJ2-7|.|TRBD1|TRBV10-1
CASSLDRDSSYEQYF
TGCGCCAGCAGTTTGGACAGGGACAGCTCCTACGAGCAGTACTTC
>TRBJ1-2|.|.|TRBV5-1
CASSSGDRDYGYTF
TGCGCCAGCAGCTCGGGAGACAGAGACTATGGCTACACCTTC
>TRBJ1-1|.|.|TRBV19
CATGGPTEAFF
TGTGCCACCGGGGGTCCCACTGAAGCTTTCTTT
>TRBJ1-4|.|.|TRBV5-1
CASSPVLGGGEKLFF
TGCGCCAGCAGCCCTGTTCTTGGGGGCGGGGAAAAACTGTTTTTT
>TRBJ2-7|.|.|TRBV19
CASSPNYVNYEQYF
TGTGCCAGTAGTCCGAATTACGTTAACTACGAGCAGTACTTC
>TRBJ1-4|.|.|TRBV19
CASSPRSGGNEKLFF
TGTGCCAGTAGTCCCCGGTCCGGGGGGAATGAAAAACTGTTTTTT
>TRBJ2-5|.|TRBD2|TRBV11-2
CASSLNPIAGGGVRETQYF
TGTGCCAGCAGCCTTAACCCCATAGCGGGAGGGGGTGTGCGGGAGACCCAGTACTTC
>TRBJ1-1|.|TRBD1|TRBV27
CATRGGVNTEAFF
TGTGCCACCAGGGGGGGCGTGAACACTGAAGCTTTCTTT
>TRBJ2-1|.|TRBD2|TRBV6-1
CASSEMTSGSDEQFF
TGTGCCAGCAGTGAAATGACTAGCGGGAGTGATGAGCAGTTCTTC
>TRBJ1-2|.|.|TRBV7-9
CASSLETESYGYTF
TGTGCCAGCAGCTTAGAGACAGAATCCTATGGCTACACCTTC
>TRBJ1-5|.|TRBD1|TRBV10-3
CAISNTGGVNQPQHF
TGTGCCATCAGTAACACAGGGGGCGTCAATCAGCCCCAGCATTTT
>TRBJ2-7|few|.|TRBV19
CASSVQPGLHYEQYF
TGTGCCAGTAGTGTACAACCGGGACTTCACTACGAGCAGTACTTC
>TRBJ2-5|once|.|TRBV28
CASTPVLRGYQETQYF
TGTGCCAGCACCCCAGTCCTAAGGGGCTACCAAGAGACCCAGTACTTC
>TRBJ2-5|.|TRBD1|TRBV5-1
CASSLFPGQGLETQYF
TGCGCCAGCAGCTTGTTCCCGGGACAGGGGTTAGAGACCCAGTACTTC
>TRBJ1-1|.|.|TRBV28
CASSSATPNTEAFF
TGTGCCAGCAGTTCCGCGACCCCAAACACTGAAGCTTTCTTT
>TRBJ1-3|.|.|TRBV20-1
CSASGAAFSGNTIYF
TGCAGTGCCAGTGGAGCAGCTTTCTCTGGAAACACCATATATTTT
>TRBJ1-2|.|.|TRBV7-3
CASSYGNGYGYTF
TGTGCCAGCAGCTACGGGAACGGTTATGGCTACACCTTC
>TRBJ2-7|.|.|TRBV29-1
CSVSTGWGSYEQYF
TGCAGCGTTTCGACCGGCTGGGGCTCCTACGAGCAGTACTTC